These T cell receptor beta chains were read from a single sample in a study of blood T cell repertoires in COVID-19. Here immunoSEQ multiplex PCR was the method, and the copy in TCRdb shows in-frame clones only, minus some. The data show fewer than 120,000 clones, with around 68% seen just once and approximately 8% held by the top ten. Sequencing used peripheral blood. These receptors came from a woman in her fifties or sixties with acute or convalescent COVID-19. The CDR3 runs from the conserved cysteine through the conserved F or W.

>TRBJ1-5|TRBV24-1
CATSGSRTANNQPQHF
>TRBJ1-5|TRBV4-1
CASSQDWAGGNQPQHF
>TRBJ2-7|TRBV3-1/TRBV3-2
CASSQGAGGYEQYF
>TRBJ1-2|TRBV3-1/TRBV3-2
CASSQSDYGYTF
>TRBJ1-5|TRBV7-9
CASRGTGNQPQHF
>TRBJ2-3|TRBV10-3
CATLQRLTTDTQYF
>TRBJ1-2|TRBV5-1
CASSFSGQGARDGYGYTF
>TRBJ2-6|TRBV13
CASSLKRGTGTGANVLTF
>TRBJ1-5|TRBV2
CASGGQTRNQPQHF
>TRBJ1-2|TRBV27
CASRGPGGYGYTF
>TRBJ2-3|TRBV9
CASSAGQPSTDTQYF
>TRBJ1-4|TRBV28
CASETETATNEKLFF
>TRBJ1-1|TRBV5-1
CASSLGGRSNTEAFF
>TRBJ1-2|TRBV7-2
CASSFSARGDGYTF
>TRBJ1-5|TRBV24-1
CATQMGARDQPQHF
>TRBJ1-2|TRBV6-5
CASRADFPGGYTF
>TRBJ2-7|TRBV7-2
CASSLKSGEHEQYF
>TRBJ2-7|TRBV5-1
CASSPSGNYEQYF
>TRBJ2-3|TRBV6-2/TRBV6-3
CASSSRGQGTDTQYF
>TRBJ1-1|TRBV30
CAWSVPGVNTEAFF
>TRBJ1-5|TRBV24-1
CATTGGSILGSPQHF
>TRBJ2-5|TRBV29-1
CSVAAAQETQYF
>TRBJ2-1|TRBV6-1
CASSEYAGPRREQFF
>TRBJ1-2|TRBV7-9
CASSLSEGHYGYTF
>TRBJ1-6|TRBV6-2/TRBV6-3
CASSSHIRDGQGSSPLHF
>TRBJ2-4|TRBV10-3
CAISEDYTGTGRDIQYF
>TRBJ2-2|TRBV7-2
CASSLEFGRGGAELFF
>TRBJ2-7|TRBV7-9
CASSGQGINEQYF
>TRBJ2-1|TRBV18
CASSPPITGGNEQFF
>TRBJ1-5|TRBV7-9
CASSLGWGDHQPQHF
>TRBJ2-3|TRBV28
CASSISGGADTQYF
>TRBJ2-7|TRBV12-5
CASGLGGQGSEQYF